This TCR beta chain originates from a study of PD-L1 blockade in urothelial cancer. For the study at large: Median T cell yield from blood was 120,000 to 150,000.

The time point here: pretreatment peripheral blood. A total of 1 to 8 samples per patient were collected pretreatment and on-treatment. The repertoire was sequenced with immunoSEQ multiplex PCR; TCRdb's copy has only in-frame clones and lacks some. The sample holds roughly 30,000 clones, approximately 87% seen once. V was cut by 7 bases and J by 0 bases, with 12 bases left in between. Germline CDR1 and CDR2: LNHDA and SQIVND (reference sequence). CDR3 size: 14 residues. This chain connects TRBV19 to TRBJ1-1; TRBD1 is a possible D gene (5 bases). This TCR derives from a man aged 55 to 70 with urothelial cancer. Sequenced here: PBMCs, sampled around atezolizumab (anti-PD-L1) treatment. For the CDR3, the DNA is TGTGCCAGTAACCCGGGGGTGGTGAACACTGAAGCTTTCTTT. Protein: CASNPGVVNTEAFF.